The T cell receptor (beta chain) under discussion was sequenced for a study of cytotoxic CD8 clonotypes in ibrutinib-treated CLL. Overall study: Productive templates averaged approximately 250,000 per sample, and productive rearrangements 94,082. Study findings and constraints: Public clonotypes (which were uncommon) either contracted or remained stable on treatment.

Trimming stripped 5 bases from V and 6 bases from J, with 18 bases between. CDR1 and CDR2 (germline): SEHNR, FQNEAQ (reference sequence). The CDR3 totals 15 residues. Data came from immunoSEQ multiplex PCR; TCRdb stores just in-frame clones and leaves some out. This sample carries 110,000 or so clones, about 50% of them seen once, and the ten largest clones take approximately 35%. This clone was picked up a small number of times. Its antigen is as yet unknown. The sequenced sample was PBMCs, obtained after 24 months of ibrutinib treatment. The chain combines TRBV7-9 with TRBJ2-3; D could derive from TRBD1 or TRBD2 (5 bases each). This TCR derives from a human donor with chronic lymphocytic leukemia. The CDR3 here is CASSNRDPGSDTQYF. The CDR3 bases are TGTGCCAGCAGCAACCGGGACCCCGGTTCGGATACGCAGTATTTT.